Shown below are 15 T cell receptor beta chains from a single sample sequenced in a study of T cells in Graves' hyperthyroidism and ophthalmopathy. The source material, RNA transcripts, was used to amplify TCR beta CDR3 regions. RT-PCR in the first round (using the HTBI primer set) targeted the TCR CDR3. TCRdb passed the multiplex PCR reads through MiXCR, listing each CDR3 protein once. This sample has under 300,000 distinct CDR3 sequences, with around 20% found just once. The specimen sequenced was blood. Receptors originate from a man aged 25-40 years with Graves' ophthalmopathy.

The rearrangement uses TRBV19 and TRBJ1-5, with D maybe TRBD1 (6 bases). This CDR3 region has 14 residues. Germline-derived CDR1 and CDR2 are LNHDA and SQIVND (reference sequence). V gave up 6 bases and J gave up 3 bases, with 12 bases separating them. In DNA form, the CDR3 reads TGTGCCAGTAGCAGGACAGAGAACAATCAGCCCCAGCATTTT. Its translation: CASSRTENNQPQHF.

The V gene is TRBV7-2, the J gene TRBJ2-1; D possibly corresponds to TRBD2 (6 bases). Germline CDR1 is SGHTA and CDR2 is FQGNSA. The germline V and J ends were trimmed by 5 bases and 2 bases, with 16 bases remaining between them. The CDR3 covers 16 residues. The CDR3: CASSRTGGRPYNEQFF. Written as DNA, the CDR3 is TGTGCCAGCAGCCGAACCGGGGGAAGGCCCTACAATGAGCAGTTCTTC. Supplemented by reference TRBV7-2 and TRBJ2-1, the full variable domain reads GAGVSQSPSNKVTEKGKDVELRCDPISGHTALYWYRQSLGQGLEFLIYFQGNSAPDKSGLPSDRFSAERTGGSVSTLTIQRTQQEDSAVYLCASSRTGGRPYNEQFFGPGTRLTVL.

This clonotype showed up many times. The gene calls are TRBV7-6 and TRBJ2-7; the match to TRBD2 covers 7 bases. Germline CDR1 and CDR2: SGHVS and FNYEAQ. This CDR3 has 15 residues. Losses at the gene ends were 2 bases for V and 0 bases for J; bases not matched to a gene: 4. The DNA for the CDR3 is TGTGCCAGCAGCTTACGTGGGGACTACTCCTACGAGCAGTACTTC. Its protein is CASSLRGDYSYEQYF.

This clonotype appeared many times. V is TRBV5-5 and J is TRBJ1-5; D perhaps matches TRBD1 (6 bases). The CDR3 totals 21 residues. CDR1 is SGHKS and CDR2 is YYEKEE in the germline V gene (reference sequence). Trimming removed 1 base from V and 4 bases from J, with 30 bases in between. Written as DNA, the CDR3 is TGTGCCAGCAGCTTGACCATCCAAGGGGCAGGGGTTCGTGGTGCTAATCAGCCCCAGCATTTT. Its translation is CASSLTIQGAGVRGANQPQHF.

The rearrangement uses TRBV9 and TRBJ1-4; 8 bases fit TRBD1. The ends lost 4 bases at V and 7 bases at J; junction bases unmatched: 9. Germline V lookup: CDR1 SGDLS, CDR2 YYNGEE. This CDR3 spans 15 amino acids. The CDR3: CASSPNSGGSEKLFF. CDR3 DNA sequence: TGTGCCAGCAGCCCCAACTCAGGGGGCAGTGAAAAACTGTTTTTT.

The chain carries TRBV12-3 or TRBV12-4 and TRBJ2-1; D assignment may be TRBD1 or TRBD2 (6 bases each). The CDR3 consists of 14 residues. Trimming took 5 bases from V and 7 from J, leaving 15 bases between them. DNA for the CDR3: TGTGCCAGCAGTAGGGGGGCGGGATTTAATGAGCAGTTCTTC. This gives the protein CASSRGAGFNEQFF.

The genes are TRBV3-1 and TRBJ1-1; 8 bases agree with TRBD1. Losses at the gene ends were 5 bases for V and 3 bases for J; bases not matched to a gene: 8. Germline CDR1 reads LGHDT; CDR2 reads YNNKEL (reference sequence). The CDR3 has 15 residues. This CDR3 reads CASSYLDRAHTEAFF. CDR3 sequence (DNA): TGTGCCAGCAGCTATCTGGACAGGGCCCACACTGAAGCTTTCTTT.

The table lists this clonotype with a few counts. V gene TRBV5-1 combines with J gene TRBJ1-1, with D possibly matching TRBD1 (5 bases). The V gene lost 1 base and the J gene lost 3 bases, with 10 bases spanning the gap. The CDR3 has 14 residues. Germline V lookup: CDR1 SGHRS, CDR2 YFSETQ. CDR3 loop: CASSLLGVDTEAFF. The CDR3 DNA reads TGCGCCAGCAGCTTGCTGGGGGTGGACACTGAAGCTTTCTTT. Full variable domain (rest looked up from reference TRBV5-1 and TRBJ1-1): KAGVTQTPRYLIKTRGQQVTLSCSPISGHRSVSWYQQTPGQGLQFLFEYFSETQRNKGNFPGRFSGRQFSNSRSEMNVSTLELGDSALYLCASSLLGVDTEAFFGQGTRLTVV.

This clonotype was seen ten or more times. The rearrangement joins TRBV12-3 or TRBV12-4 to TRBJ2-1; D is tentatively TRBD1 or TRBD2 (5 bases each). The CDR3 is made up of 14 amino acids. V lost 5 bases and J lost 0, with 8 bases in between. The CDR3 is CASSRDRSYNEQFF. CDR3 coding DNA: TGTGCCAGCAGTAGGGACCGCTCCTACAATGAGCAGTTCTTC.

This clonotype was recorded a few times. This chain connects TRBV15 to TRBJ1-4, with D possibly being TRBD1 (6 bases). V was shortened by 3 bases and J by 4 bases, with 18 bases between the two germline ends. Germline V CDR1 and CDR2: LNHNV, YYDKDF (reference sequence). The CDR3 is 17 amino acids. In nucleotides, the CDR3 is TGTGCCACCAGCAGCAACAAACGGGGGCTGTTTAATGAAAAACTGTTTTTT. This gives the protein CATSSNKRGLFNEKLFF.

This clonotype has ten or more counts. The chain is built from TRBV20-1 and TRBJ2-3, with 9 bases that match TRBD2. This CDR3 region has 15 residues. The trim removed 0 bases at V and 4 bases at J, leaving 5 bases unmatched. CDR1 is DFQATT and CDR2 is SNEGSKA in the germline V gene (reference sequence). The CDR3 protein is CSARDPAGGSDTQYF. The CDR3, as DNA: TGCAGTGCTAGAGATCCCGCGGGAGGGTCAGATACGCAGTATTTT.

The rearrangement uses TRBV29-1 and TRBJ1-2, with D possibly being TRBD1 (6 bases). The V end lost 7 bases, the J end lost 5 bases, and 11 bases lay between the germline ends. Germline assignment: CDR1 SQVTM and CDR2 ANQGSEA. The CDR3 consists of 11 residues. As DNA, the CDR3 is TGCAGCGCCAGGGGAACGTATGGCTACACCTTC. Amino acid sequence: CSARGTYGYTF.

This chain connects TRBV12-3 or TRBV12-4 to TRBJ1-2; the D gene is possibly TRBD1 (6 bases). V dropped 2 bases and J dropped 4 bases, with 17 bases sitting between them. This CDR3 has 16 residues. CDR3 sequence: CASSLWGTLAGYGYTF. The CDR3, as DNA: TGTGCCAGCAGTTTATGGGGGACATTGGCAGGCTATGGCTACACCTTC.

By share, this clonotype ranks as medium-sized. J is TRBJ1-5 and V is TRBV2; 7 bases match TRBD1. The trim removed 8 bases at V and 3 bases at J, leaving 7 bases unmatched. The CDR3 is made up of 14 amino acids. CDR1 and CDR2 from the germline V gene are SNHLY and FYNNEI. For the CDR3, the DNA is TGTGCCAGCTCGTGGGGACAGCTCAATCAGCCCCAGCATTTT. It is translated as CASSWGQLNQPQHF.

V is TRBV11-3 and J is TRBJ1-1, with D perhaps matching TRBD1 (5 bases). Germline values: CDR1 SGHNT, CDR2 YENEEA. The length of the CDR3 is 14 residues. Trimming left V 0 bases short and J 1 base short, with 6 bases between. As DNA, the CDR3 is TGTGCCAGCAGCTTAGACCAGGGGAACACTGAAGCTTTCTTT. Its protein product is CASSLDQGNTEAFF.